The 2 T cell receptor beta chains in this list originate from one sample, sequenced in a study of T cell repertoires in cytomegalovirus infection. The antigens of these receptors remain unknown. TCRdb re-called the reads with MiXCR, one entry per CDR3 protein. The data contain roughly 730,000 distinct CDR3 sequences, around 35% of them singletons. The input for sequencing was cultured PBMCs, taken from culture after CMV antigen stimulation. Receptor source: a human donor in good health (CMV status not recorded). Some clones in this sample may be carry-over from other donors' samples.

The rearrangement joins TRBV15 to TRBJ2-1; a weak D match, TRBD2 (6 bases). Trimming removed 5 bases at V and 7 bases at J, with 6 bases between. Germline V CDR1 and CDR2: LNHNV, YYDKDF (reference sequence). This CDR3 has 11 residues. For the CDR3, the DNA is TGTGCCACCAGCGGGGGGAATGAGCAGTTCTTC. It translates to CATSGGNEQFF.

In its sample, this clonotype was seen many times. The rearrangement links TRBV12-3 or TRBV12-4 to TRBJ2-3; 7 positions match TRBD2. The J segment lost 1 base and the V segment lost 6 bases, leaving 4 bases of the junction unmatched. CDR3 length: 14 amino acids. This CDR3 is CASRIGGGTDTQYF. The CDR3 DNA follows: TGTGCCAGCAGGATTGGGGGGGGCACAGATACGCAGTATTTT.